The TCR beta chain described here comes from a study of TIL therapy for anti-PD-1-resistant metastatic lung cancer. The wider study: Median patient age was approximately 59, ranging about 38-75 years. Study observations and caveats: After infusion, TIL clonotypes partly replaced peripheral T cells and declined over months.

The libraries were made with immunoSEQ v3. Profiled with immunoSEQ multiplex PCR; TCRdb holds only in-frame clones, not every one. The sample records approximately 15,000 clones, approximately 85% being singletons. Details on this clone: Its antigen is as yet unknown.

The time point denotes: pre-treatment sample, taken before nivolumab and TIL therapy. The CDR3 contains 17 residues. V shed 4 bases and J 1 base; nucleotides not matched to a gene: 9. CDR1 SGHVS and CDR2 FNYEAQ come from the germline V gene. The V call is TRBV7-6, the J call TRBJ2-2; 7 bases align to TRBD1. Source: blood, taken at baseline. The sequence was collected from a person between 25 and 80 years old with non-small cell lung cancer. The CDR3 DNA follows: TGTGCCAGCAGCTCGGCGCCGGGACAGAGGAACACCGGGGAGCTGTTTTTT. It codes for CASSSAPGQRNTGELFF.